The T cell receptor beta chain under discussion was sequenced for a study of blood T cell repertoires in COVID-19. The overall study: Donors in the United States, Italy and Spain gave samples during acute or convalescent COVID-19. T cells, B-cell-depleted T cells, or PBMCs supplied cDNA or gDNA.

The length of the CDR3 is 15 residues. V was shortened by 4 bases and J by 0 bases, with 12 bases between the two germline ends. Germline V gene lookup returns CDR1 LGHNA and CDR2 YNFKEQ. As handled by the study authors: Estimation of nucleated cell counts was performed using reference gene primer amplification. Profiled with immunoSEQ multiplex PCR; TCRdb holds only in-frame clones, not every one. The V and J calls and clone size are taken from that table; D and trimming were inferred from the DNA. The data contain roughly 65,000 clones, 90% of them singletons. J is TRBJ1-2 and V is TRBV4-2; D is possibly TRBD1 (5 bases). The sequence derives from a man in his fifties or sixties with acute or convalescent COVID-19. Material: peripheral blood. The CDR3 loop is CASSPRDGTNYGYTF. The CDR3 DNA follows: TGTGCCAGCAGCCCGCGGGACGGCACTAACTATGGCTACACCTTC.